These T cell receptor beta chains were read from a single sample in a study of radiotherapy plus CTLA-4 blockade in lung cancer. Assay used: immunoSEQ multiplex PCR; TCRdb lists only in-frame clones, some missing. The sample holds approximately 80,000 clones, 74% seen once. The sample in question was peripheral blood, obtained from a patient treated with radiotherapy plus ipilimumab. Every receptor here comes from a human donor with non-small cell lung cancer whose response to radiotherapy plus ipilimumab could not be evaluated. The CDR3 runs from the conserved cysteine through the conserved F or W. A D gene is named only where the DNA matches it firmly. The size of a clone is reported for some rows only, either as once, few or many, or as a class for expanded clones.

CDR3 protein,CDR3 DNA,V gene,D gene,J gene,clone size
CASSSPSGITDTQYF,TGTGCCAGCAGCTCTCCTAGCGGGATCACAGATACGCAGTATTTT,TRBV5-5,TRBD2,TRBJ2-3,once
CASSKNRVGTEAFF,TGTGCCAGCAGCAAAAACAGGGTGGGCACTGAAGCTTTCTTT,TRBV11-2,NA,TRBJ1-1,NA
CATVPSPNYGYTF,TGTGCCACCGTTCCCTCCCCTAACTATGGCTACACCTTC,TRBV6-1,NA,TRBJ1-2,NA
CASSERGLAGDWTGELFF,TGTGCCAGCAGCGAAAGGGGGCTAGCGGGAGATTGGACCGGGGAGCTGTTTTTT,TRBV7-3,TRBD2,TRBJ2-2,NA
CASSKEDPGLTSGNTIYF,TGTGCCAGCAGCAAAGAGGATCCGGGACTGACCTCTGGAAACACCATATATTTT,TRBV21-1,NA,TRBJ1-3,few
CASSLARDNSPLHF,TGTGCCAGCAGCTTAGCGAGGGATAATTCACCCCTCCACTTT,TRBV13,NA,TRBJ1-6,NA
CASSQEPDRVYEQYF,TGTGCCAGCAGCCAAGAGCCAGACAGGGTCTACGAGCAGTACTTC,TRBV4-2,TRBD1,TRBJ2-7,NA
CASSDLERTGIYEQYF,TGTGCCAGCAGCGATTTGGAGAGGACTGGGATCTACGAGCAGTACTTC,TRBV7-9,NA,TRBJ2-7,NA
CASSLGQGALYEQYF,TGTGCCAGCAGCCTTGGACAGGGGGCTCTTTACGAGCAGTACTTC,TRBV7-2,TRBD1,TRBJ2-7,NA
CASIARGSGGEETQYF,TGTGCCAGCATCGCCCGGGGTAGCGGGGGGGAAGAGACCCAGTACTTC,TRBV27,TRBD2,TRBJ2-5,NA
CASSSPTDSGNTIYF,TGTGCCAGCAGTTCACCGACAGACTCTGGAAACACCATATATTTT,TRBV6-5,NA,TRBJ1-3,NA
CASSDYAIAGPTYEQYF,TGTGCCAGTAGTGACTACGCCATAGCGGGGCCTACCTACGAGCAGTACTTC,TRBV19,TRBD2,TRBJ2-7,NA
CASSRAGVAYNEQFF,TGTGCCAGCAGTCGGGCGGGAGTCGCCTACAATGAGCAGTTCTTC,TRBV2,TRBD2,TRBJ2-1,NA
CASSLQTEGGRTEAFF,TGCGCCAGCAGCTTGCAAACAGAAGGGGGAAGGACTGAAGCTTTCTTT,TRBV5-1,NA,TRBJ1-1,once
CASSLTRFYGYTF,TGTGCCAGCAGTTTGACACGCTTCTATGGCTACACCTTC,TRBV27,NA,TRBJ1-2,NA
CASSFTTSSYNEQFF,TGTGCCAGCAGTTTCACTACCAGCTCCTACAATGAGCAGTTCTTC,TRBV27,NA,TRBJ2-1,NA
CASSYSEGVGETQYF,TGTGCCAGCAGTTACTCTGAGGGGGTGGGGGAGACCCAGTACTTC,TRBV6-5,NA,TRBJ2-5,NA
CASSDRVSNQPQHF,TGTGCCAGCAGTGACAGGGTAAGCAATCAGCCCCAGCATTTT,TRBV2,NA,TRBJ1-5,NA
CAWSGQNTEAFF,TGTGCCTGGAGTGGGCAGAACACTGAAGCTTTCTTT,TRBV30,NA,TRBJ1-1,few
CASSPTGSPLDTQYF,TGTGCCAGCAGCCCTACCGGGAGCCCGCTCGATACGCAGTATTTT,TRBV7-3,NA,TRBJ2-3,NA